The 30 T cell receptor beta chains reported below all come from one sample, sequenced in a study of OX40 agonist ivuxolimab in advanced cancers. Measured with immunoSEQ multiplex PCR; TCRdb has only the in-frame clones, and not every one. The data contain around 50,000 clones, more than 65% of them singletons. The material sequenced was CD4+ or CD8+ T cells sorted from blood, taken in a trial of the OX40 agonist ivuxolimab. These receptor sequences come from an adult with an advanced solid tumor such as melanoma, head and neck, liver or kidney cancer.

V and J are TRBV5-1 and TRBJ1-1; D is unresolved. Trimming stripped 0 bases from V and 3 bases from J, with 6 bases between. CDR1 and CDR2 (germline): SGHRS, YFSETQ. The CDR3 is 13 amino acids. In nucleotides, the CDR3 is TGCGCCAGCAGCTTGGCCGGCTACACTGAAGCTTTCTTT. Translated: CASSLAGYTEAFF. Full variable domain (remainder filled in from reference TRBV5-1 and TRBJ1-1): KAGVTQTPRYLIKTRGQQVTLSCSPISGHRSVSWYQQTPGQGLQFLFEYFSETQRNKGNFPGRFSGRQFSNSRSEMNVSTLELGDSALYLCASSLAGYTEAFFGQGTRLTVV.

CDR3 sequence (DNA): TGTGCCAGCAGCCCGCCGGGACCCCCGGTCTATTTT. Protein: CASSPPGPPVYF. The V call is TRBV7-2, the J call TRBJ2-3; D tentatively reads TRBD1 or TRBD2 (5 bases each). This CDR3 is 12 amino acids long. The germline V gene has CDR1 SGHTA and CDR2 FQGNSA. Trimming removed 5 bases from V and 15 bases from J, with 18 bases in between.

This chain uses TRBV7-2 with TRBJ2-1; D perhaps matches TRBD2 (7 bases). The CDR3 totals 15 residues. Germline CDR1 SGHTA, CDR2 FQGNSA. V lost 2 bases and J lost 4, with 12 bases in between. CDR3 DNA sequence: TGTGCCAGCAGCTTAACGGGGGGCCAATACAATGAGCAGTTCTTC. Translating it yields CASSLTGGQYNEQFF.

The CDR3 spells CASTPRGAGRDYGYTF. As DNA, the CDR3 is TGTGCCAGCACCCCCCGGGGCGCAGGGCGCGACTATGGCTACACCTTC. The chain uses TRBV28 and TRBJ1-2; D is possibly TRBD1 (5 bases). V lost 7 bases to trimming and J lost 3 bases, with 21 bases between them. The CDR3 is 16 amino acids. In germline, CDR1 is MDHEN, CDR2 SYDVKM.

Only a few counts were recorded for this clone. The gene calls are TRBV4-3 and TRBJ1-5; D gene unclear. The CDR3 sequence is 13 residues long. The germline CDR1 and CDR2 sequences are LGHNA and YSLEER. The V gene lost 0 bases and the J gene lost 7 bases, with 7 bases spanning the gap. CDR3 sequence (DNA): TGCGCCAGCAGCCAAGATCTTGACCAGCCCCAGCATTTT. Amino acid sequence: CASSQDLDQPQHF.

This sequence joins TRBV9 and TRBJ1-4; 12 nucleotides line up with TRBD1. CDR3 length: 17 amino acids. The ends lost 5 bases at V and 4 bases at J; junction bases unmatched: 9. Germline assignment: CDR1 SGDLS and CDR2 YYNGEE. The CDR3 nucleotides are TGTGCCAGCAGAGCCGGGACAGGGGGCCGGAATAATGAAAAACTGTTTTTT. The encoded protein is CASRAGTGGRNNEKLFF. Based on the CDR3 plus reference TRBV9 and TRBJ1-4, the full variable domain is DSGVTQTPKHLITATGQRVTLRCSPRSGDLSVYWYQQSLDQGLQFLIQYYNGEERAKGNILERFSAQQFPDLHSELNLSSLELGDSALYFCASRAGTGGRNNEKLFFGSGTQLSVL.

The chain is built from TRBV5-8 and TRBJ2-7; TRBD2 is a possible D gene (5 bases). V was cut by 4 bases and J by 2 bases, with 13 bases left in between. CDR1 is SGHTS, CDR2 YDEGEE, per germline. This CDR3 contains 14 residues. The CDR3 loop is CASSPRLNPYEQYF. The CDR3 coding sequence is TGTGCCAGCAGCCCCAGACTAAACCCCTACGAGCAGTACTTC.

This chain joins TRBV2 and TRBJ2-1; D is unclear. The V end was cut by 4 bases, the J end by 5 bases, with 12 bases between. Germline CDR1 and CDR2: SNHLY and FYNNEI. This CDR3 has 14 residues. The DNA for the CDR3 is TGTGCCAGCAGTGGTCCAACGATGAACAATGAGCAGTTCTTC. This codes for CASSGPTMNNEQFF.

The CDR3 DNA follows: TGTGCCAGCAGCTTAGATTGGGGCTCTGGAAACACCATATATTTT. Its translation: CASSLDWGSGNTIYF. V is TRBV7-6 and J is TRBJ1-3; D gene uncertain. Germline assignment: CDR1 SGHVS and CDR2 FNYEAQ. The germline V and J ends were trimmed by 1 base and 0 bases, with 7 bases remaining between them. The CDR3 spans 15 residues.

This clone has a single count. The V gene is TRBV6-5, the J gene TRBJ2-4; D gene ambiguous. The ends were cut back, 3 bases at V and 1 base at J, with 10 bases in the middle. In germline, CDR1 is MNHEY, CDR2 SVGAGI. This CDR3 has 15 residues. CDR3 sequence: CASSYRVGAKNIQYF. The DNA of the CDR3 is TGTGCCAGCAGTTATCGGGTTGGGGCCAAAAACATTCAGTACTTC.

This clone was recorded a few times. This chain joins TRBV5-1 and TRBJ2-2; D possibly corresponds to TRBD1 (5 bases). With 1 base removed from V and 7 bases from J, the gap between germline ends came to 11 bases. The CDR3 loop spans 14 amino acids. The V gene's germline CDR1 is SGHRS and CDR2 YFSETQ. CDR3 loop: CASSLKGKGGELFF. DNA for the CDR3: TGCGCCAGCAGCTTGAAGGGGAAGGGCGGGGAGCTGTTTTTT. Together with reference TRBV5-1 and TRBJ2-2, the CDR3 gives the full variable domain: KAGVTQTPRYLIKTRGQQVTLSCSPISGHRSVSWYQQTPGQGLQFLFEYFSETQRNKGNFPGRFSGRQFSNSRSEMNVSTLELGDSALYLCASSLKGKGGELFFGEGSRLTVL.

The chain carries TRBV18 and TRBJ1-5, with 7 bases identical to TRBD1. The CDR3 is 15 amino acids. Germline lookup yields CDR1 KGHSH and CDR2 LQKENI. V dropped 6 bases and J dropped 2; count of bases not matched to a gene: 7. CDR3 sequence reads: CASSNTGQGNQPQHF. CDR3 bases: TGTGCCAGCTCCAACACCGGACAGGGCAATCAGCCCCAGCATTTT.

This chain uses TRBV4-3 with TRBJ1-3, with no clear D. Germline loops: CDR1 LGHNA, CDR2 YSLEER. The germline V and J ends were trimmed by 0 bases and 0 bases, with 9 bases remaining between them. The CDR3 contains 16 residues. The CDR3 DNA sequence: TGCGCCAGCAGCCAAGATTGGGCAGGCTCTGGAAACACCATATATTTT. It yields the protein CASSQDWAGSGNTIYF.

This rearrangement joins TRBV9 to TRBJ2-7; TRBD2 might be the D (6 bases). Trimming pared 0 bases from V and 2 bases from J, leaving 15 bases between. Looked up from germline, CDR1 is SGDLS and CDR2 is YYNGEE. The CDR3 is made up of 16 amino acids. The CDR3 protein is CASSVGPGGATYEQYF. CDR3 DNA sequence: TGTGCCAGCAGCGTAGGGCCCGGAGGGGCCACCTACGAGCAGTACTTC. The full variable domain, in which reference TRBV9 and TRBJ2-7 provide the parts outside the CDR3, is DSGVTQTPKHLITATGQRVTLRCSPRSGDLSVYWYQQSLDQGLQFLIQYYNGEERAKGNILERFSAQQFPDLHSELNLSSLELGDSALYFCASSVGPGGATYEQYFGPGTRLTVT.

The chain is built from TRBV14 and TRBJ2-3; 11 bases match TRBD2. CDR3 length: 17 amino acids. V shed 4 bases, J shed 0 bases, and the junction held 6 bases outside the gene matches. The V gene's germline CDR1 is SGHDN and CDR2 FVKESK. The CDR3 is CASSPGRTSGSTDTQYF. The CDR3 region has the DNA TGTGCCAGCAGCCCAGGCCGGACTAGCGGGAGCACAGATACGCAGTATTTT.

The CDR3: CASSAGTSPSGTGELFF. The CDR3 DNA follows: TGTGCCAGTAGTGCCGGGACTAGCCCCAGCGGCACCGGGGAGCTGTTTTTT. This sequence joins TRBV19 and TRBJ2-2; 9 positions match TRBD2. This CDR3 is 17 amino acids long. Germline loops: CDR1 LNHDA, CDR2 SQIVND (reference sequence). The junction had 11 bases not matched to a gene; V was cut back by 5 bases and J by 4 bases.

The chain links TRBV5-4 to TRBJ1-1; 7 bases line up with TRBD1. Germline values: CDR1 SGHNT, CDR2 YYREEE (reference sequence). Losses at the gene ends were 0 bases for V and 5 bases for J; bases not matched to a gene: 1. The CDR3 runs to 13 residues. The CDR3 region has the DNA TGTGCCAGCAGCTTGGGCAGGGGGACTGAAGCTTTCTTT. Protein product: CASSLGRGTEAFF.

V is TRBV2 and J is TRBJ1-5; weak D call: TRBD1 (5 bases). There are 14 residues in the CDR3. V shed 4 bases and J shed 7 bases, with 14 bases lying between them. CDR1 is SNHLY and CDR2 is FYNNEI in the germline V gene. The CDR3 sequence is CASSGGTDTQPQHF. As DNA, the CDR3 is TGTGCCAGCAGTGGGGGGACGGATACACAGCCCCAGCATTTT.

This clone has more than one count but fewer than ten. The V gene is TRBV11-2, the J gene TRBJ2-1; 9 bases are a match to TRBD2. V lost 3 bases to trimming and J lost 9 bases; unmatched junction nucleotides: 6. CDR1 is SGHAT and CDR2 is FQNNGV in the germline V gene. The CDR3 runs to 14 residues. The CDR3 spells CASSLILAGAEQFF. CDR3 in DNA: TGTGCCAGCAGCTTGATACTAGCGGGTGCTGAGCAGTTCTTC.

This clone was seen only a few times. This chain connects TRBV7-8 to TRBJ1-2; D not resolved. CDR3 size: 17 residues. The germline V and J ends were trimmed by 2 bases and 6 bases, with 22 bases remaining between them. Germline V CDR1 and CDR2: SGHVS, FQNEAQ. DNA for the CDR3: TGTGCCAGCAGCTTAAGGACCCTAGGGCCGACATCTAATGGCTACACCTTC. It encodes CASSLRTLGPTSNGYTF.

V is TRBV7-9 and J is TRBJ2-3; TRBD2 matches 10 bases. This CDR3 comprises 15 residues. With V trimmed by 3 bases and J by 5 bases, 5 bases remained unmatched. The V gene's germline CDR1 is SEHNR and CDR2 FQNEAQ (reference sequence). The chain's CDR3 is CASSFLAGAVDTQYF. The DNA of the CDR3 is TGTGCCAGCAGCTTCCTAGCGGGAGCTGTAGATACGCAGTATTTT.

The genes are TRBV7-2 and TRBJ1-1; D is ambiguous. Germline CDR1 is SGHTA and CDR2 is FQGNSA. The V gene lost 1 base and the J gene lost 4 bases, with 10 bases spanning the gap. The CDR3 totals 14 residues. The CDR3 DNA follows: TGTGCCAGCAGCTTAGACAATCGGGGCACTGAAGCTTTCTTT. This codes for CASSLDNRGTEAFF.

The rearrangement links TRBV19 to TRBJ1-3, with 7 positions matching TRBD1. CDR3 length: 14 amino acids. The J segment lost 8 bases and the V segment lost 5 bases, leaving 9 bases of the junction unmatched. The germline V gene has CDR1 LNHDA and CDR2 SQIVND (reference sequence). CDR3 in amino acids: CASSLTPQGDTIYF. Written as DNA, the CDR3 is TGTGCCAGTAGTCTTACGCCCCAGGGGGACACCATATATTTT.

Points on this clone: A read error may account for a junction end that differs from germline. The V call is TRBV5-4, the J call TRBJ2-7; 7 bases fit TRBD2. This CDR3 has 15 amino acids. Germline V lookup: CDR1 SGHNT, CDR2 YYREEE (reference sequence). CDR3 coding DNA: TGCGCCAGCAGCCAAGTGGGAGGGAGAGCCTACGAGCAGTACTTC. It encodes CASSQVGGRAYEQYF.

This chain uses TRBV6-1 with TRBJ2-7; maybe TRBD1 (6 bases). Germline V gene lookup returns CDR1 MNHNS and CDR2 SASEGT. V was shortened by 4 bases and J by 6 bases, with 16 bases between the two germline ends. The length of the CDR3 is 14 residues. Written as DNA, the CDR3 is TGTGCCAGCAGTGGGTCAGGGGTGGTTGGCGAGCAGTACTTC. It yields the protein CASSGSGVVGEQYF.

This rearrangement joins TRBV5-1 to TRBJ1-1, with D possibly being TRBD1 (5 bases). Germline values: CDR1 SGHRS, CDR2 YFSETQ. This CDR3 is 15 amino acids long. V lost 4 bases to trimming and J lost 0 bases, with 13 bases between them. The CDR3 coding sequence is TGCGCCAGCAGCGTAGCACAGGTTTTGAACACTGAAGCTTTCTTT. The encoded protein is CASSVAQVLNTEAFF.

The rearrangement links TRBV7-2 to TRBJ2-3; 7 nucleotides align to TRBD1. The germline CDR1 and CDR2 sequences are SGHTA and FQGNSA. This CDR3 has 14 residues. The V segment lost 5 bases and the J segment 0 bases; nucleotides outside the gene matches: 2. The CDR3: CASSRGQSTDTQYF. The CDR3 bases are TGTGCCAGCAGCCGGGGACAGAGCACAGATACGCAGTATTTT.

This rearrangement joins TRBV7-9 to TRBJ2-3; possibly TRBD2 for D (6 bases). The germline V gene encodes CDR1 SEHNR and CDR2 FQNEAQ (reference sequence). V gave up 7 bases and J gave up 0 bases, with 17 bases separating them. The CDR3 length is 16 residues. CDR3 coding DNA: TGTGCCAGCACCCTGAAGGAGGGAACTAGCACAGATACGCAGTATTTT. The encoded protein is CASTLKEGTSTDTQYF.

The J gene is TRBJ2-2, the V gene TRBV29-1, with 10 nucleotides matching TRBD1. The V gene end was trimmed by 5 bases and the J gene end by 5 bases; junction bases not matched to a gene: 5. This CDR3 region has 14 residues. Germline loops: CDR1 SQVTM, CDR2 ANQGSEA. CDR3 region: CSVRTGGRTGELFF. In DNA form, the CDR3 reads TGCAGCGTTAGGACAGGGGGGAGAACCGGGGAGCTGTTTTTT.

The rearrangement uses TRBV11-3 and TRBJ2-5; 10 bases align to TRBD2. The better agreement between TRBJ2-7 and the DNA end casts doubt on the J call. This CDR3 comprises 14 residues. CDR1 and CDR2 from the germline V gene are SGHNT and YENEEA. The CDR3 coding sequence is TGTGCCAGCCCCCGTCTAGCGGGAGAAAGCGAGCAGTACTTC. The encoded protein is CASPRLAGESEQYF.